This record covers a single T cell receptor beta chain. Sequenced by immunoSEQ multiplex PCR; TCRdb stores in-frame clones only, minus some. This table holds 75,000 to 95,000 clones, approximately 90% found once. The source of the sample is a study of T cell changes during pregnancy in multiple sclerosis. This CDR3 has 14 residues. The sample here was peripheral blood, taken in the first trimester of pregnancy. The sequence came from a female donor in good health, enrolled as a control in a pregnancy study. The chain uses TRBV21-1 and TRBJ1-2. TRBV21-1 constitutes a pseudogene. The CDR3 here is CASSPIGGRYGYTF. The CDR3 DNA is TGTGCCAGCAGCCCCATCGGGGGGCGCTATGGCTACACCTTC.